The 29 T cell receptor beta chains in this list originate from one sample, sequenced in a study of early T cells in non-severe SARS-CoV-2 infection. TCRdb recomputed calls from the 5' RACE reads with MiXCR, one row per CDR3 protein. The data show 84,000 or so distinct CDR3 sequences, 13% to 15% seen once. Specimen: whole blood. Every receptor here comes from an adult who was a healthcare worker with PCR-confirmed SARS-CoV-2 infection or an uninfected control (not recorded which).

V gene TRBV5-5 combines with J gene TRBJ1-3; weak D call: TRBD1 (6 bases). The CDR3 contains 17 residues. In germline, CDR1 is SGHKS, CDR2 YYEKEE (reference sequence). Trimming pared 0 bases from V and 0 bases from J, leaving 13 bases between. CDR3 region: CASSLGGRGYSGNTIYF. The CDR3 DNA reads as TGTGCCAGCAGCTTGGGCGGCAGGGGATACTCTGGAAACACCATATATTTT.

The chain combines TRBV29-1 with TRBJ2-7, with 9 nucleotides matching TRBD1. J was trimmed by 3 bases and V by 6 bases; bases with no gene match: 9. This CDR3 region has 14 residues. The V gene's germline CDR1 is SQVTM and CDR2 ANQGSEA. DNA of the CDR3: TGCAGCGTCAAAACGAACAGGGGGCTCTACGAGCAGTACTTC. This translates into CSVKTNRGLYEQYF.

The CDR3 nucleotides are TGTGCCAGCAGCCAGTGGCCCGACAACGTCCTGACTTTC. This codes for CASSQWPDNVLTF. This chain links TRBV14 with TRBJ2-6; D remains ambiguous. This CDR3 comprises 13 residues. Trimming shortened V by 3 bases and J by 9 bases, and 9 bases separated the two germline ends. Germline lookup yields CDR1 SGHDN and CDR2 FVKESK.

This clonotype was detected a few times. The chain carries TRBV5-4 and TRBJ2-3, with D unclear. The germline CDR1 and CDR2 sequences are SGHNT and YYREEE (reference sequence). This CDR3 is built from 13 residues. The V gene lost 2 bases and the J gene lost 6 bases, with 10 bases spanning the gap. For the CDR3, the DNA is TGTGCCAGCAGCTTTTATGGTGAGGATACGCAGTATTTT. Translation gives CASSFYGEDTQYF. Together with reference TRBV5-4 and TRBJ2-3, the CDR3 gives the full variable domain: ETGVTQSPTHLIKTRGQQVTLRCSSQSGHNTVSWYQQALGQGPQFIFQYYREEENGRGNFPPRFSGLQFPNYSSELNVNALELDDSALYLCASSFYGEDTQYFGPGTRLTVL.

This clonotype was seen a few times. The chain recombines TRBV12-3 or TRBV12-4 with TRBJ2-3, with D possibly matching TRBD2 (5 bases). V lost 5 bases and J lost 6, with 18 bases in between. The CDR3 runs 15 residues. The CDR3 protein is CASSADGLKEDTQYF. In nucleotides, the CDR3 is TGTGCCAGCAGTGCCGACGGACTTAAGGAGGATACGCAGTATTTT.

This clonotype was recorded at least ten times. The rearrangement links TRBV5-4 to TRBJ2-1; no clear D. With 1 base removed from V and 6 bases from J, the gap between germline ends came to 5 bases. Germline-derived CDR1 and CDR2 are SGHNT and YYREEE (reference sequence). This CDR3 has 12 amino acids. CDR3: CASSLQGNEQFF. CDR3 nucleotide sequence: TGTGCCAGCAGCTTGCAAGGCAATGAGCAGTTCTTC.

The genes are TRBV28 and TRBJ2-3; TRBD2 aligns across 10 bases. Trimming cost V 3 bases and J 4 bases; bases outside gene matches: 7. CDR1 is MDHEN and CDR2 is SYDVKM in the germline V gene. CDR3 length equals 16 residues. The CDR3 loop reads CASSFQPSGGSDTQYF. CDR3 bases: TGTGCCAGCAGTTTTCAGCCTAGCGGGGGATCAGATACGCAGTATTTT.

CDR3 in amino acids: CASNGFASYEQYF. CDR3 nucleotides: TGTGCCAGCAACGGTTTCGCCTCCTACGAGCAGTACTTC. The chain is built from TRBV6-6 and TRBJ2-7; D remains ambiguous. Germline CDR1 and CDR2: MNHNY and SVGAGI (reference sequence). V was clipped by 7 bases and J by 0 bases, with 10 bases between them. The CDR3 loop spans 13 amino acids.

This clonotype was seen only a few times. The genes are TRBV4-2 and TRBJ2-1, with unresolved D. Trimming shortened V by 0 bases and J by 1 base, and 13 bases separated the two germline ends. The CDR3 is made up of 17 amino acids. CDR1 LGHNA and CDR2 YNFKEQ come from the germline V gene. This CDR3 is CASSQEGYKTSYNEQFF. The CDR3, as DNA: TGTGCCAGCAGCCAAGAGGGTTATAAAACATCCTACAATGAGCAGTTCTTC.

This clonotype was observed a few times. The chain combines TRBV20-1 with TRBJ2-2; D gene uncertain. V was shortened by 5 bases and J by 4 bases, with 11 bases between the two germline ends. This CDR3 comprises 13 residues. Germline V gene lookup returns CDR1 DFQATT and CDR2 SNEGSKA (reference sequence). CDR3 region: CSAGLVPTGELFF. The CDR3 nucleotides read TGCAGTGCTGGGTTGGTGCCCACCGGGGAGCTGTTTTTT.

This clonotype has only a few counts. The chain has TRBV6-2 or TRBV6-3 and TRBJ2-4, with TRBD1 matching 8 bases. The V and J ends lost 8 bases and 8 bases, in that order; junction bases with no gene match: 11. The CDR3 totals 14 residues. Germline values: CDR1 MNHEY, CDR2 SVGEGT. Written as DNA, the CDR3 is TGTGCCAGCTCGAGGCGGGGACAGGTGGACATTCAGTACTTC. This codes for CASSRRGQVDIQYF.

The V and J genes are TRBV7-8 and TRBJ2-4; 7 bases fit TRBD1. CDR1 is SGHVS, CDR2 FQNEAQ, per germline. Germline trimming cut 3 bases from V and 5 bases from J; bases unmatched to any gene: 13. This CDR3 has 17 amino acids. In nucleotides, the CDR3 is TGTGCCAGCAGCTTTCCCGGCCGGCGGCAGGGGGAAAACATTCAGTACTTC. The encoded protein is CASSFPGRRQGENIQYF.

This clonotype came up a few times. The J gene is TRBJ1-1, the V gene TRBV6-5; a possible D gene is TRBD1 (5 bases). V lost 7 bases and J 1 base, leaving 16 bases between the germline ends. The CDR3 totals 15 residues. Per the germline V gene, CDR1 is MNHEY and CDR2 is SVGAGI. The chain's CDR3 is CASINTGRANTEAFF. The CDR3 nucleotides are TGTGCCAGCATTAACACAGGAAGGGCGAACACTGAAGCTTTCTTT.

This chain connects TRBV6-5 to TRBJ2-7; 8 nucleotides line up with TRBD2. V lost 5 bases and J lost 7; bases outside the gene matches: 7. The CDR3 runs to 13 residues. The germline CDR1 and CDR2 sequences are MNHEY and SVGAGI. The CDR3 region has the DNA TGTGCCAGCAGTACCGGACTAGCCGGGGAGCAGTACTTC. Translation gives CASSTGLAGEQYF.

The genes are TRBV29-1 and TRBJ1-2; 12 nucleotides line up with TRBD1. V dropped 4 bases and J dropped 9; count of bases not matched to a gene: 3. CDR1 is SQVTM and CDR2 is ANQGSEA in the germline V gene. There are 12 residues in the CDR3. CDR3 DNA: TGCAGCGTTGGGGACAGGGGGCGAAGCTACACCTTC. Protein sequence: CSVGDRGRSYTF.

The sample holds a few counts of this clonotype. The chain uses TRBV11-2 and TRBJ2-3; perhaps TRBD1 as D (6 bases). The CDR3 spans 16 residues. Between the trimmed V and J ends, which lost 5 bases and 2 bases, there was a span of 17 bases. Germline CDR1 and CDR2: SGHAT and FQNNGV. This chain's CDR3 is CASSAMTGDITDTQYF. The CDR3 nucleotides are TGTGCCAGCAGCGCCATGACAGGAGATATCACAGATACGCAGTATTTT. Filled out from reference TRBV11-2 and TRBJ2-3, the complete variable domain reads EAGVAQSPRYKIIEKRQSVAFWCNPISGHATLYWYQQILGQGPKLLIQFQNNGVVDDSQLPKDRFSAERLKGVDSTLKIQPAKLEDSAVYLCASSAMTGDITDTQYFGPGTRLTVL.

V is TRBV11-2 and J is TRBJ2-1; no firm D call. The CDR3 is made up of 12 amino acids. Trimming stripped 2 bases from V and 6 bases from J, with 5 bases between. Germline V gene data show CDR1 as SGHAT and CDR2 as FQNNGV. CDR3 DNA: TGTGCCAGCAGCTTACAGCCCAATGAGCAGTTCTTC. It encodes CASSLQPNEQFF. Full variable domain (rest looked up from reference TRBV11-2 and TRBJ2-1): EAGVAQSPRYKIIEKRQSVAFWCNPISGHATLYWYQQILGQGPKLLIQFQNNGVVDDSQLPKDRFSAERLKGVDSTLKIQPAKLEDSAVYLCASSLQPNEQFFGPGTRLTVL.

The J gene is TRBJ1-1, the V gene TRBV25-1; 7 bases are a match to TRBD1. In germline, CDR1 is MGHDK, CDR2 SYGVNS. After removal of 4 bases from V and 3 bases from J, the junction contained 5 bases not matched to a gene. The CDR3 has 14 residues. This CDR3 reads CASSGRQGYTEAFF. CDR3 in DNA: TGTGCCAGCAGTGGTCGACAGGGATACACTGAAGCTTTCTTT. The full variable domain, in which reference TRBV25-1 and TRBJ1-1 provide the parts outside the CDR3, is EADIYQTPRYLVIGTGKKITLECSQTMGHDKMYWYQQDPGMELHLIHYSYGVNSTEKGDLSSESTVSRIRTEHFPLTLESARPSHTSQYLCASSGRQGYTEAFFGQGTRLTVV.

This chain connects TRBV20-1 to TRBJ2-5; D might be TRBD1 (6 bases). Germline values: CDR1 DFQATT, CDR2 SNEGSKA (reference sequence). The CDR3 runs to 15 residues. V lost 6 bases and J lost 2, with 19 bases in between. CDR3 in DNA: TGCAGTGCCCAACCCCCGGGACAAATGCAAGAGACCCAGTACTTC. Its protein product is CSAQPPGQMQETQYF.

The gene calls are TRBV29-1 and TRBJ1-2; the D gene is possibly TRBD1 (6 bases). Germline V gives CDR1 SQVTM, CDR2 ANQGSEA. This CDR3 has 12 residues. V lost 6 bases and J lost 0, with 8 bases in between. The CDR3 sequence: CSVDRANYGYTF. The CDR3, as DNA: TGCAGCGTGGACAGAGCTAACTATGGCTACACCTTC.

The chain couples TRBV3-1 to TRBJ2-1; 7 bases align to TRBD2. The germline V gene encodes CDR1 LGHDT and CDR2 YNNKEL (reference sequence). The CDR3 is 16 amino acids. The junction had 4 bases not matched to a gene; V was cut back by 0 bases and J by 2 bases. CDR3 in amino acids: CASSQDPAGTYNEQFF. CDR3 DNA sequence: TGTGCCAGCAGCCAAGACCCAGCGGGGACCTACAATGAGCAGTTCTTC.

The CDR3 DNA reads TGCAGCGTTCCTCTCCAGGGTTTGCGGGAGACCCAGTACTTC. It yields the protein CSVPLQGLRETQYF. The chain combines TRBV29-1 with TRBJ2-5; tentative D call: TRBD1 (5 bases). V gave up 5 bases and J gave up 5 bases, with 18 bases separating them. This CDR3 is built from 14 residues. CDR1 is SQVTM, CDR2 ANQGSEA, per germline. Together with reference TRBV29-1 and TRBJ2-5, the CDR3 gives the full variable domain: SAVISQKPSRDICQRGTSLTIQCQVDSQVTMMFWYRQQPGQSLTLIATANQGSEATYESGFVIDKFPISRPNLTFSTLTVSNMSPEDSSIYLCSVPLQGLRETQYFGPGTRLLVL.

The CDR3 bases are TGTGCCAGCAGCCGATTGATCCACCCCGGGAGAGGGGAATACAATGAGCAGTTCTTC. As protein: CASSRLIHPGRGEYNEQFF. The chain carries TRBV7-6 and TRBJ2-1, with D tentatively TRBD2 (6 bases). Germline V gene sequence: CDR1 SGHVS, CDR2 FNYEAQ. V lost 5 bases and J lost 4, with 27 bases in between. The CDR3 loop spans 19 amino acids.

This clonotype was detected only a few times. The chain is built from TRBV6-2 or TRBV6-3 and TRBJ1-1, with D uncertain. The CDR3 loop spans 14 amino acids. V was pared by 0 bases and J by 4 bases, with 9 bases between. Germline V gives CDR1 MNHEY, CDR2 SVGEGT. CDR3 coding DNA: TGTGCCAGCAGTTACTCGATGATTAGCACTGAAGCTTTCTTT. Translating it yields CASSYSMISTEAFF.

This clonotype has a count of ten or more. V usage is TRBV29-1 and J usage is TRBJ1-2; D gene unclear. V lost 4 bases and J lost 4, with 16 bases in between. The CDR3 consists of 14 residues. Germline V gene data show CDR1 as SQVTM and CDR2 as ANQGSEA. CDR3 nucleotide sequence: TGCAGCGTTGCCCCCCCAGGCGTCGGCTATGGCTACACCTTC. Protein: CSVAPPGVGYGYTF.

This clonotype appeared a few times. CDR3 nucleotides: TGTGCCAGCTCATCGACAGGGAAAGGCACAGATACGCAGTATTTT. Translating it yields CASSSTGKGTDTQYF. The chain joins TRBV18 to TRBJ2-3, with 7 bases fitting TRBD1. The CDR3 extends over 15 amino acids. V lost 5 bases to trimming and J lost 1 base; unmatched junction nucleotides: 6. The germline gives CDR1 KGHSH, CDR2 LQKENI.

The chain uses TRBV5-1 and TRBJ2-2; D gene ambiguous. Trimming cost V 2 bases and J 0 bases, with 8 bases left between them. The CDR3 totals 15 residues. The germline V gene has CDR1 SGHRS and CDR2 YFSETQ. CDR3 DNA: TGCGCCAGCAGCTTTGGGGTATCGAACACCGGGGAGCTGTTTTTT. It specifies CASSFGVSNTGELFF. The full variable domain, in which reference TRBV5-1 and TRBJ2-2 provide the parts outside the CDR3, is KAGVTQTPRYLIKTRGQQVTLSCSPISGHRSVSWYQQTPGQGLQFLFEYFSETQRNKGNFPGRFSGRQFSNSRSEMNVSTLELGDSALYLCASSFGVSNTGELFFGEGSRLTVL.

The CDR3 spells CASSLLVSDTEAFF. The CDR3 nucleotides are TGTGCCAGCAGCTTATTGGTTAGCGACACTGAAGCTTTCTTT. J is TRBJ1-1 and V is TRBV7-2; D gene unclear. The CDR3 covers 14 residues. Between the trimmed V and J ends, which lost 2 bases and 3 bases, there was a span of 10 bases. Germline V CDR1 and CDR2: SGHTA, FQGNSA.

This clonotype was found a few times. The gene calls are TRBV10-2 and TRBJ2-3, with 12 bases matching TRBD2. The CDR3 covers 18 residues. V lost 4 bases to trimming and J lost 0 bases; unmatched junction nucleotides: 8. Germline CDR1 reads WSHSY; CDR2 reads SAAADI. Here the CDR3 DNA reads TGCGCCAGCAGTGGGGCCCTGGGGACTAGCGGGAGCACAGATACGCAGTATTTT. This encodes CASSGALGTSGSTDTQYF.